Reported below is one T cell receptor (beta chain). The sample belongs to a study of control samples from healthy donors and cancer patients. Germline lookup yields CDR1 GTSNPN and CDR2 SVGIG (reference sequence). V was pared by 0 bases and J by 5 bases, with 10 bases between. The CDR3 totals 13 residues. This table comes from immunoSEQ multiplex PCR, and its TCRdb copy is limited to in-frame clones, with some not included. The sample consists of under 450,000 clones, about nine tenths of them appearing once. This chain uses TRBV30 with TRBJ1-2; D not resolved. Material for sequencing was PBMCs. The TCR sequence derives from a man between 40 and 49 years old with head and neck cancer. Written as DNA, the CDR3 is TGTGCCTGGAGTGTAACACCGGATTATGGCTACACCTTC. It specifies CAWSVTPDYGYTF.